Listed here is a single TCR beta chain. RNA totalling about 0.5 to 1 ug underwent reverse transcription with random hexamers. The amplification used immunoSEQ multiplex PCR on TCR beta CDR3; it spanned 54 Vbeta and 13 Jbeta. Each CDR3 protein gets one entry after TCRdb re-called the immunoSEQ multiplex PCR reads with MiXCR. The profile covers approximately 140,000 distinct CDR3 sequences, with around 80% appearing a single time and around 0.51% taken by the ten largest. This entry belongs to a study of CD8 T cells in Susac syndrome. The CDR3 extends over 18 amino acids. V lost 11 bases, J lost 0 bases, and 16 bases stayed unmatched. Germline lookup yields CDR1 KGHDR and CDR2 SFDVKD. TEMRA cells were FACS-enriched and CD8+ and CD4+ T cells negatively isolated.

Sequencing was carried out using CD8+ T cells from PBMCs. This TCR derives from a human donor with multiple sclerosis. The chain combines TRBV24-1 with TRBJ1-3; 9 bases match TRBD1. As DNA, the CDR3 is TGTGCCATCCCATTCCGGGACAGGGACCCGAGCTCTGGAAACACCATATATTTT. This sequence encodes CAIPFRDRDPSSGNTIYF.